This entry lists 22 T cell receptor beta chains sequenced from one sample in a study of CD8+CD57+ T cells in acquired aplastic anemia. For CDR3 and TCR beta VDJ profiling, genomic DNA was the template used. A single record per CDR3 protein comes from TCRdb applying MiXCR to the reads. The sample comprises roughly 250,000 distinct CDR3 sequences, approximately 79% of which are singletons, and roughly 42% rests with the top ten. Individuals selected for sequencing had exhibited CD8+CD57+ cell expansion on flow cytometry. Source material: sorted CD4+, CD8+, or CD8+CD57+ T cells (not recorded which) from PBMCs. These TCRs come from a human donor with aplastic anemia.

This clonotype was recorded once. Since the CDR3 does not end with the conserved phenylalanine or tryptophan, this likely comes from a read error. It is unclear where the CDR3 begins or ends on the DNA, so no DNA is shown, and the CDR3 is as TCRdb lists it. This chain joins TRBV7-2 and TRBJ2-3; the listed D gene, TRBD1, was not tested against the DNA. The CDR3 numbers 12 amino acids, ends counted. Per the germline V gene, CDR1 is SGHTA and CDR2 is FQGNSA. CDR3 sequence: CASSLEGQTDTL.

As concerns this clonotype: Because it lacks the conserved phenylalanine or tryptophan at the end, this CDR3 is likely a read error. It is unclear where the CDR3 begins or ends on the DNA, so no DNA is shown, and the CDR3 is as TCRdb lists it. The CDR3 protein is CASSISGGGIDTH. This chain links TRBV7-3 with TRBJ2-3; the table's D call, TRBD2, was not checked against the DNA. With termini counted, the CDR3 has 13 amino acids. Germline V gene lookup returns CDR1 SGHTA and CDR2 FQGTGA.

About this clonotype itself: The junction departs from germline at one end; a sequencing error may be responsible. The chain uses TRBV9 and TRBJ2-3; TRBD1 might be the D (7 bases). CDR3 length: 14 residues. Germline-derived CDR1 and CDR2 are SGDLS and YYNGEE. This chain's CDR3 is CASSLGGGQEAQNF. The CDR3 DNA is TGTGCCAGCAGCTTAGGGGGAGGACAGGAAGCGCAGAATTTT. The variable domain in full, completed from reference TRBV9 and TRBJ2-3, reads DSGVTQTPKHLITATGQRVTLRCSPRSGDLSVYWYQQSLDQGLQFLIQYYNGEERAKGNILERFSAQQFPDLHSELNLSSLELGDSALYFCASSLGGGQEAQNFGPGTRLTVL.

This clonotype was observed a single time. The rearrangement uses TRBV6-1 and TRBJ2-7, with unresolved D. This CDR3 has 11 amino acids. The germline V and J ends were trimmed by 8 bases and 7 bases, with 12 bases remaining between them. Germline V gene sequence: CDR1 MNHNS, CDR2 SASEGT. The CDR3 DNA sequence: TGTGCCAGCGCCACTTACGGGGAGCAGTACGTC. Protein: CASATYGEQYV.

The chain uses TRBV7-2 and TRBJ1-2; D not certain. Germline-derived CDR1 and CDR2 are SGHTA and FQGNSA. This CDR3 has 16 residues. V gave up 7 bases and J gave up 10 bases, with 28 bases separating them. The CDR3 DNA is TGTGCCAGCACATCAACCGGGATCGCCCTCGAGCATGACTACACCTTC. It specifies CASTSTGIALEHDYTF.

This clonotype occurred a few times. The chain has TRBV15 and TRBJ2-7; perhaps TRBD2 as D (6 bases). Germline-derived CDR1 and CDR2 are LNHNV and YYDKDF (reference sequence). This CDR3 spans 16 amino acids. The V end was cut by 0 bases, the J end by 0 bases, with 12 bases between. For the CDR3, the DNA is TGTGCCACCAGCAGAGAACCGGCGGAGGGCTCCTACGAGCAGTACTTC. This gives the protein CATSREPAEGSYEQYF.

Turning to this clonotype: A read error may produce the germline difference seen at one junction end. The rearrangement uses TRBV9 and TRBJ2-5; D call uncertain. CDR3 size: 15 residues. Germline lookup yields CDR1 SGDLS and CDR2 YYNGEE. The CDR3 coding sequence is TGCGCCAGCAACAATGGTCCCGAAGCTAGAGAGACCCAGTACTTC. This translates into CASNNGPEARETQYF.

The chain joins TRBV19 to TRBJ2-7; TRBD1 agrees at 8 bases. This CDR3 spans 15 amino acids. V lost 4 bases to trimming and J lost 5 bases; unmatched junction nucleotides: 10. Per germline, CDR1 LNHDA and CDR2 SQIVND (reference sequence). CDR3 protein: CASSKPRTGLDEQYF. The CDR3 nucleotides read TGTGCCAGTAGTAAGCCCCGGACAGGGTTGGACGAGCAGTACTTC.

The V call is TRBV7-8, the J call TRBJ2-3, with 7 bases that match TRBD2. V lost 5 bases, J lost 13 bases, and 15 bases stayed unmatched. The germline CDR1 and CDR2 sequences are SGHVS and FQNEAQ. This CDR3 has 14 amino acids. CDR3 amino acids: CASSLPGGPTNKYF. The CDR3 DNA reads TGTGCCAGCAGCCTTCCGGGAGGTCCCACAAATAAGTATTTT.

This clonotype appeared a single time. The CDR3 end shows no conserved phenylalanine or tryptophan, and so a read error is likely. The chain couples TRBV2 to TRBJ2-3, with a possible D match to TRBD2 (5 bases). This CDR3 region has 13 residues. CDR1 and CDR2 from the germline V gene are SNHLY and FYNNEI. The CDR3 loop reads CASRDSCTDPQYY. As DNA, the CDR3 is TGTGCCAGCAGGGACTCATGTACAGATCCGCAGTATTAT.

Regarding this clonotype: A junction end diverges from the germline sequence, so it may reflect a read error. The V gene is TRBV7-8, the J gene TRBJ2-7; D possibly corresponds to TRBD2 (5 bases). Germline CDR1 reads SGHVS; CDR2 reads FQNEAQ. This CDR3 contains 14 residues. The CDR3 sequence is CASSLAQGNDTQYF. Here the CDR3 DNA reads TGTGCCAGCAGTTTAGCGCAAGGTAACGACACGCAGTACTTC.

A single count supports this clonotype. This chain links TRBV6-5 with TRBJ2-1; no clear D. Germline CDR1 MNHEY, CDR2 SVGAGI. The V end was cut by 0 bases, the J end by 10 bases, with 4 bases between. The CDR3 spans 11 residues. In DNA form, the CDR3 reads TGTGCCAGCAGTTACTCGGGGGAGCAGTTCTTC. Translation: CASSYSGEQFF.

This clonotype was detected ten times or more. The chain has TRBV12-3 or TRBV12-4 and TRBJ1-5; D is unresolved. This CDR3 spans 11 amino acids. V was shortened by 6 bases and J by 9 bases, with 9 bases between the two germline ends. CDR3 bases: TGTGCCAGCAGCAAAGTCGGGCCCCAGCATTTT. Protein sequence: CASSKVGPQHF.

Concerning this clonotype: Germline is not matched at one junction end, which may reflect a read error. The chain recombines TRBV2 with TRBJ2-7; 7 nucleotides align to TRBD1. The CDR3 contains 13 residues. CDR1 is SNHLY, CDR2 FYNNEI, per germline. The CDR3 nucleotides read TGTGCCACCAGTCTCAAGGGGGCATACGAGCAGTACTTT. As protein: CATSLKGAYEQYF.

The chain has TRBV7-2 and TRBJ2-7; D not resolved. V lost 3 bases to trimming and J lost 2 bases, with 8 bases between them. CDR3 length: 13 residues. Germline V gives CDR1 SGHTA, CDR2 FQGNSA. The CDR3 DNA reads TGTGCCAGCAGCTTCGGCGTTGCCTACGAGCAGTACTTC. Its translation: CASSFGVAYEQYF.

In regard to this clonotype: An end of the junction does not agree with germline; a read error may underlie this. The genes are TRBV7-9 and TRBJ2-5, with 7 bases fitting TRBD2. The CDR3 runs 14 residues. Germline CDR1 and CDR2: SEHNR and FQNEAQ (reference sequence). The CDR3 region is CATSRESRRETQDF. The CDR3, as DNA: TGTGCCACCAGCAGAGAAAGCAGGCGGGAGACCCAGGACTTC.

The chain has TRBV24-1 and TRBJ2-5; D call uncertain. The CDR3 runs to 15 residues. V gave up 4 bases and J gave up 3 bases, with 14 bases separating them. In germline, CDR1 is KGHDR, CDR2 SFDVKD. As DNA, the CDR3 is TGTGCCACCAGTGACCATACGGAATACAAAGAGACCCAGTACTTC. Its protein is CATSDHTEYKETQYF.

Worth noting for this clonotype: No conserved phenylalanine or tryptophan is present at the end of the CDR3, so a read error is the likely explanation. The DNA is omitted, as the CDR3 cannot be located on it reliably, and the CDR3 follows TCRdb's listing. The V and J genes are TRBV2 and TRBJ2-3; TRBD1 is the table's D call and was not checked against the DNA. Including both end residues, the CDR3 is 14 amino acids long. The germline gives CDR1 SNHLY, CDR2 FYNNEI. The CDR3 sequence is CASSVSGGPAAQQY.

The chain is built from TRBV7-2 and TRBJ2-1; D may be TRBD1 (7 bases). There are 15 residues in the CDR3. CDR1 is SGHTA, CDR2 FQGNSA, per germline. The ends were cut back, 3 bases at V and 16 bases at J, with 25 bases in the middle. DNA of the CDR3: TGTGCCAGCAGCTTTCATCCGGGCGGGACAGCTGTTTCCTTCTTC. Its protein is CASSFHPGGTAVSFF.

V is TRBV11-2 and J is TRBJ2-3, with 12 bases aligning to TRBD2. J lost 3 bases, V lost 4 bases, and 8 bases had no gene match. The germline V gene encodes CDR1 SGHAT and CDR2 FQNNGV. The CDR3 spans 17 residues. The CDR3 spells CASSSAPLAGGTDTQYF. CDR3 bases: TGTGCCAGCAGCTCCGCCCCTCTAGCGGGGGGGACAGATACGCAGTATTTT. The complete variable domain, with remaining parts taken from reference TRBV11-2 and TRBJ2-3, reads EAGVAQSPRYKIIEKRQSVAFWCNPISGHATLYWYQQILGQGPKLLIQFQNNGVVDDSQLPKDRFSAERLKGVDSTLKIQPAKLEDSAVYLCASSSAPLAGGTDTQYFGPGTRLTVL.

The table lists this clonotype with a count of one. CDR3 coding DNA: TGTGCCAGCAGCTTTCCAGGAGGCGCCGGTACCGATTATTTT. Residues: CASSFPGGAGTDYF. The chain employs TRBV7-9 and TRBJ2-3; tentative D call: TRBD2 (5 bases). The V end lost 3 bases, the J end lost 15 bases, and 22 bases lay between the germline ends. The CDR3 runs to 14 residues. Germline lookup yields CDR1 SEHNR and CDR2 FQNEAQ (reference sequence).

The sample holds many counts of this clonotype. The V gene is TRBV13, the J gene TRBJ2-2; 10 nucleotides align to TRBD1. CDR1 is PRHDT and CDR2 is FYEKMQ in the germline V gene (reference sequence). After removal of 3 bases from V and 3 bases from J, the junction contained 1 base not matched to a gene. The CDR3 is made up of 15 amino acids. The CDR3 sequence: CASSFGQGDTGELFF. CDR3 in DNA: TGTGCCAGCAGCTTTGGACAGGGGGACACCGGGGAGCTGTTTTTT.